This is a list of T cell receptor beta chains from one sample in a study of OX40 agonist ivuxolimab in advanced cancers. Generated by immunoSEQ multiplex PCR, the TCRdb table keeps only in-frame clones and is missing some. The sample has 70,000 or so clones; roughly 84% are singletons. Specimen: CD4+ or CD8+ T cells sorted from blood, collected in a trial of the OX40 agonist ivuxolimab. The source of these receptors is an adult with an advanced solid tumor such as melanoma, head and neck, liver or kidney cancer. Both conserved end residues are part of each CDR3. Expanded clones are given a class, and other clones once, few, many or no size at all.

cdr3_aa v_call clone_size j_call
CASRKEGYAGELFF TRBV4-3 NA TRBJ2-2
CASKWADTQYF TRBV19 NA TRBJ2-3
CASSLSTGKSNEQYF TRBV27 NA TRBJ2-7
CASSLTGGWGHASYEQYF TRBV7-9 NA TRBJ2-7
CASSLYQGADTQYF TRBV11-3 once TRBJ2-3
CASSLQGATGNTIYF TRBV5-1 NA TRBJ1-3
CASSYRDRGREQYF TRBV7-2 NA TRBJ2-5
CAISEKSYEQYF TRBV10-3 NA NA
CASSRTLAGAYNEQFF TRBV4-2 few TRBJ2-1
CASSLASGVAKTQYF TRBV7-2 NA TRBJ2-5
CAISEGRFMEPLHF TRBV10-3 NA TRBJ1-6
CASSLTGAYNEQFF TRBV5-5 NA TRBJ2-1
CASSSPPGGSYEQYF TRBV5-1 NA TRBJ2-7
CASTGQGNSPLHF TRBV28 NA TRBJ1-6
CASSPSGQGAYGNTIYF TRBV18 NA TRBJ1-3
CAWSVTGGANQPQHF TRBV30 NA TRBJ1-5
CASSQGQSGLGNQPQHF TRBV4-1 few TRBJ1-5
CAWSVFAGVTYNEQFF TRBV30 few TRBJ2-1
CASSLQAYNSPLHF TRBV5-1 NA TRBJ1-6
CASSERSASYEQYF TRBV25-1 NA TRBJ2-7
CASSEGLNRDNQPQHF TRBV6-1 NA TRBJ1-5
CASNDLLATEAFF TRBV6-6 NA TRBJ1-1
CASSGRDRNYGYTF TRBV5-4 NA TRBJ1-2
CASSGQGGNQPQHF TRBV2 NA TRBJ1-5
CASSVDKGGRWGDTQYF TRBV9 NA TRBJ2-3
CASSMDRDQPQHF TRBV19 NA TRBJ1-5
CASSSGQGNYGYTF TRBV18 NA TRBJ1-2
CASSLFSGSYEQYF TRBV7-8 NA NA
CASSASGSINEQFF TRBV7-3 NA TRBJ2-1
CASSLGQYEQYF TRBV13 once NA
CASSHGRDYEQYF TRBV4-3 NA TRBJ2-7
CASSPGLAGNNEQFF TRBV14 NA TRBJ2-1
CASSPDRDRKRAFF TRBV27 NA TRBJ1-1
CAITSLQGIEAFF TRBV10-3 NA TRBJ1-1
CASSLLAGASYEQYF TRBV6-5 NA TRBJ2-7
CAISDGGLAKNIQYF TRBV10-3 NA TRBJ2-4
CASSPRYEAYHFYGYTF TRBV2 few TRBJ1-2
CASSFYAGPAGTQYF TRBV5-6 few TRBJ2-3
CASSFRTGGSGNTIYF TRBV28 NA TRBJ1-3
CSVPWTGGLYGYTF TRBV29-1 NA TRBJ1-2
CAISESWDYYNYGYTF TRBV10-3 NA TRBJ1-2
CSAWDSYEQYF TRBV20-1 NA TRBJ2-7
CASSRLRSVRVTEAFF TRBV4-1 NA TRBJ1-1
CASSLEVTYEQYF TRBV11-3 NA NA
CASSQVKTGDMATDTQYF TRBV4-3 NA TRBJ2-3
CASSPGRAGTQYF TRBV5-1 NA TRBJ2-3
CSVAAPYEQYF TRBV29-1 NA TRBJ2-7
CASSLGQTSGNVGYEQYF TRBV11-3 once TRBJ2-7
CASSLSGTSGRSTQYF TRBV27 NA TRBJ2-3
CASSYFTPSGRKAQYF TRBV6-6 NA TRBJ2-5
CASSPQRTPGTGELFF TRBV18 NA TRBJ2-2
CASSILGTGSYEQYF TRBV5-1 NA TRBJ2-7
CAWSRTGFTYEQYF TRBV30 NA TRBJ2-7
CATRSGRWVEQFF TRBV6-1 NA TRBJ2-1
CASSSLAVSYNEQFF TRBV7-2 NA TRBJ2-1
CASSSTSGKWANEQFF TRBV11-3 NA TRBJ2-1
CAWSSGLAPAQYF TRBV30 once TRBJ2-7
CASSLGLRTFQETQYF TRBV5-1 NA TRBJ2-5
CASQGQGKTAPYEQYF TRBV28 NA TRBJ2-7
CASGTGTWGTEAFF TRBV5-1 once TRBJ1-1